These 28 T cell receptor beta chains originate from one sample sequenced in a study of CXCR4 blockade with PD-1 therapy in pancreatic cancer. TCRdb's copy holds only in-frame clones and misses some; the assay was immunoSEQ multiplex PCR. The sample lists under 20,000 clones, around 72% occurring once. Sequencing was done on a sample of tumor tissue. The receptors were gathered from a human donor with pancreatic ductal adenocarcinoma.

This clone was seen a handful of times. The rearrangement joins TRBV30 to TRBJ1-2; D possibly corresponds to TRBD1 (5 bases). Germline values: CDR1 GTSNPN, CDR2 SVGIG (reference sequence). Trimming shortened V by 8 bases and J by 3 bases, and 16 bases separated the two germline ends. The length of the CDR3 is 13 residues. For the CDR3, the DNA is TGTGCCGGGACTCAGGGCAGCGACTATGGCTACACCTTC. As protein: CAGTQGSDYGYTF.

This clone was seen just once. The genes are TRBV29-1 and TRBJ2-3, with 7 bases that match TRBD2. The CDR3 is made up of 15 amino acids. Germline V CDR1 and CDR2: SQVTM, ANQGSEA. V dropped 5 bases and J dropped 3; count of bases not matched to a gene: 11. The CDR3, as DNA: TGCAGCGTTCCCCCGGGGGGTAGGGTGACAGATACGCAGTATTTT. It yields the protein CSVPPGGRVTDTQYF.

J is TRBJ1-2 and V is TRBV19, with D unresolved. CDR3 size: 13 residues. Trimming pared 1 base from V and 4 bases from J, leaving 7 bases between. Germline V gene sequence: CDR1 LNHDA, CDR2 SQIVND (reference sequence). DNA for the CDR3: TGTGCCAGTAGTATAGTTACAGCCTATGGCTACACCTTC. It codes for CASSIVTAYGYTF. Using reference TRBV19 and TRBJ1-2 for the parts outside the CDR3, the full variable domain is DGGITQSPKYLFRKEGQNVTLSCEQNLNHDAMYWYRQDPGQGLRLIYYSQIVNDFQKGDIAEGYSVSREKKESFPLTVTSAQKNPTAFYLCASSIVTAYGYTFGSGTRLTVV.

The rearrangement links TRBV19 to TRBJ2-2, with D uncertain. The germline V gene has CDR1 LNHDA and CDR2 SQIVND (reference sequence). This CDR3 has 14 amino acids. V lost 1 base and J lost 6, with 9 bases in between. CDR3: CASSIVSMSGELFF. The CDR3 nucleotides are TGTGCCAGTAGTATAGTTAGCATGTCCGGGGAGCTGTTTTTT. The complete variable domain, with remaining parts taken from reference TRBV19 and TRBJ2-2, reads DGGITQSPKYLFRKEGQNVTLSCEQNLNHDAMYWYRQDPGQGLRLIYYSQIVNDFQKGDIAEGYSVSREKKESFPLTVTSAQKNPTAFYLCASSIVSMSGELFFGEGSRLTVL.

CDR3 in amino acids: CATSRGTWELLNTEAFF. CDR3 in DNA: TGTGCCACCAGCAGAGGTACGTGGGAACTCTTAAACACTGAAGCTTTCTTT. The chain carries TRBV15 and TRBJ1-1; no definite D call. CDR1 and CDR2 (germline): LNHNV, YYDKDF (reference sequence). V lost 1 base, J lost 2 bases, and 17 bases lay in between. The CDR3 length is 17 residues.

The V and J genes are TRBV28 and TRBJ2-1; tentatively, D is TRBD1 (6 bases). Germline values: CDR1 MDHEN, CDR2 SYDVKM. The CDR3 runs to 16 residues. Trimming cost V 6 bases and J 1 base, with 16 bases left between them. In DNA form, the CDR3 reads TGTGCCAGCAGCGTCCTAGCCAGGGGTTCCTACAATGAGCAGTTCTTC. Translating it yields CASSVLARGSYNEQFF.

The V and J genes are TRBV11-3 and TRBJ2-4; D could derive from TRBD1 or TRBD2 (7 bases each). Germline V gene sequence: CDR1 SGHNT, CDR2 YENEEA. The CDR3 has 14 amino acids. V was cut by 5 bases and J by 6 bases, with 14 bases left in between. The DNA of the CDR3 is TGTGCCAGCAGCAACCTCAGGGGGGGAAACATTCAGTACTTC. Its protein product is CASSNLRGGNIQYF.

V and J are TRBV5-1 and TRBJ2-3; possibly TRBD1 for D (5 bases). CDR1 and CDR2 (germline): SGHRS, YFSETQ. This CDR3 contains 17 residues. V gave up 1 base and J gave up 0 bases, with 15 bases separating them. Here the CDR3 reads CASSLTGHRISTDTQYF. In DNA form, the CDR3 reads TGCGCCAGCAGCTTGACCGGACACCGAATCAGCACAGATACGCAGTATTTT.

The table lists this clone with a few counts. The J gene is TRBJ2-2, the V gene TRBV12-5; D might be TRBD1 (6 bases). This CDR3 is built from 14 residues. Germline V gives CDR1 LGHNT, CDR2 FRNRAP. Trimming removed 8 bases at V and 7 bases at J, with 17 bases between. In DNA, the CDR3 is TGTGCTAGTCGACCCGAGGGGGTTATCGGGGAGCTGTTTTTT. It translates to CASRPEGVIGELFF.

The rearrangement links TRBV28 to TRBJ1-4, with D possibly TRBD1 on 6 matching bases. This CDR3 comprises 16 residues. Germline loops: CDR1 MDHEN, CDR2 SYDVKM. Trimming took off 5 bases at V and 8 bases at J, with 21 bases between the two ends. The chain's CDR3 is CASSPWSGAKREKLFF. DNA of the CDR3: TGTGCCAGCAGTCCCTGGTCAGGGGCTAAACGGGAAAAACTGTTTTTT.

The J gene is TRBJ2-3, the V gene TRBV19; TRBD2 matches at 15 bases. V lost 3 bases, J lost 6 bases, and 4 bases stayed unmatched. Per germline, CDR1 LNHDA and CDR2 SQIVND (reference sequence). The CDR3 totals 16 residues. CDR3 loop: CASSIDGTSGRDTQYF. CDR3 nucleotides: TGTGCCAGTAGTATCGATGGGACTAGCGGGAGGGATACGCAGTATTTT. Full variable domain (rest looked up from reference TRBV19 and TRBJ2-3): DGGITQSPKYLFRKEGQNVTLSCEQNLNHDAMYWYRQDPGQGLRLIYYSQIVNDFQKGDIAEGYSVSREKKESFPLTVTSAQKNPTAFYLCASSIDGTSGRDTQYFGPGTRLTVL.

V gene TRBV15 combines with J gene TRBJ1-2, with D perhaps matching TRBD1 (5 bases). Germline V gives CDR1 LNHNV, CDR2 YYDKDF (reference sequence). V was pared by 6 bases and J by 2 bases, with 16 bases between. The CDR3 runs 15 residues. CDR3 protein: CATRDPSGSNYGYTF. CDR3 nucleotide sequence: TGTGCCACCAGGGACCCATCAGGGTCAAACTATGGCTACACCTTC.

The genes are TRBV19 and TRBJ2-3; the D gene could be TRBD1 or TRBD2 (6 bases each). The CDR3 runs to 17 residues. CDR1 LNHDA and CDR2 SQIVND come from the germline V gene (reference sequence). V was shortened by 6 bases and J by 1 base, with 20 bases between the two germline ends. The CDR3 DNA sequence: TGTGCCAGTAGGCAGGAGGGACACTGGGTTGGCACAGATACGCAGTATTTT. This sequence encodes CASRQEGHWVGTDTQYF. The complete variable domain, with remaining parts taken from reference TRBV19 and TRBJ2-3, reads DGGITQSPKYLFRKEGQNVTLSCEQNLNHDAMYWYRQDPGQGLRLIYYSQIVNDFQKGDIAEGYSVSREKKESFPLTVTSAQKNPTAFYLCASRQEGHWVGTDTQYFGPGTRLTVL.

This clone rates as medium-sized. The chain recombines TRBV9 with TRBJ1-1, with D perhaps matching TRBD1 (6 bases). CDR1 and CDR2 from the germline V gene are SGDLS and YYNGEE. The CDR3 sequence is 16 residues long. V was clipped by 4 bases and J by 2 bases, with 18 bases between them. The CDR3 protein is CASSPTDSPENTEAFF. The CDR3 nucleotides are TGTGCCAGCAGCCCGACGGACAGCCCGGAAAACACTGAAGCTTTCTTT.

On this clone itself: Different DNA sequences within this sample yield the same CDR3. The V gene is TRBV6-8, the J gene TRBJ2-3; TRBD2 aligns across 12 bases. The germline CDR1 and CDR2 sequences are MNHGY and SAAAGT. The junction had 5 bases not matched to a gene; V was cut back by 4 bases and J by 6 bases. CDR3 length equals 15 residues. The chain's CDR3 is CASSSGLAGSDTQYF. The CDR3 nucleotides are TGTGCCAGCAGTTCCGGACTAGCGGGATCGGATACGCAGTATTTT.

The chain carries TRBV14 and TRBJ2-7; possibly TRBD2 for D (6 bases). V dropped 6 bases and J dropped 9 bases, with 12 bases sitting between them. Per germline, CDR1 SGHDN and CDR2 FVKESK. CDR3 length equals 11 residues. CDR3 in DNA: TGTGCCAGCAGTTCGGGAGACGGGCAGTACTTC. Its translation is CASSSGDGQYF.

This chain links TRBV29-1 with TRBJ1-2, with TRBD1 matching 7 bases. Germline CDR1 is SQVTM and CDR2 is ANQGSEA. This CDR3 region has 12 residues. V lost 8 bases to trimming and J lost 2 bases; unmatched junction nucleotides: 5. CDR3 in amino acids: CSIRTGNYGYTF. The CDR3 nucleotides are TGCAGCATCAGGACAGGAAACTATGGCTACACCTTC. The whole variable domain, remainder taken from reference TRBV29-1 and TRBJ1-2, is SAVISQKPSRDICQRGTSLTIQCQVDSQVTMMFWYRQQPGQSLTLIATANQGSEATYESGFVIDKFPISRPNLTFSTLTVSNMSPEDSSIYLCSIRTGNYGYTFGSGTRLTVV.

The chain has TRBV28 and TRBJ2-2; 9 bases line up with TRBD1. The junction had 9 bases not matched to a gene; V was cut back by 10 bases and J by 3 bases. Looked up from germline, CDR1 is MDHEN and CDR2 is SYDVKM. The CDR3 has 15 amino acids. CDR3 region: CAIPTGGADTGELFF. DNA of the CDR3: TGTGCCATCCCTACAGGGGGCGCTGACACCGGGGAGCTGTTTTTT.

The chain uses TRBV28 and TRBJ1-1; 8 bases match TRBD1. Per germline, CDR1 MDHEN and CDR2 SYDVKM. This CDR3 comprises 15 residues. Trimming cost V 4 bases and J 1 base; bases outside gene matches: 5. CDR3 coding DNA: TGTGCCAGCAGTTACAGGGGGGGATCGAACACTGAAGCTTTCTTT. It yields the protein CASSYRGGSNTEAFF.

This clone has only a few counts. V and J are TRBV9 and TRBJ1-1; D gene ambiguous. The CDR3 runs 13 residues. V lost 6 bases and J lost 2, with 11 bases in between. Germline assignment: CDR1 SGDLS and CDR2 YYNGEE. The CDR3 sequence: CASTVGPNTEAFF. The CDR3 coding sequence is TGTGCCAGCACCGTGGGCCCAAACACTGAAGCTTTCTTT. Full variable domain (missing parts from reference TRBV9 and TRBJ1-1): DSGVTQTPKHLITATGQRVTLRCSPRSGDLSVYWYQQSLDQGLQFLIQYYNGEERAKGNILERFSAQQFPDLHSELNLSSLELGDSALYFCASTVGPNTEAFFGQGTRLTVV.

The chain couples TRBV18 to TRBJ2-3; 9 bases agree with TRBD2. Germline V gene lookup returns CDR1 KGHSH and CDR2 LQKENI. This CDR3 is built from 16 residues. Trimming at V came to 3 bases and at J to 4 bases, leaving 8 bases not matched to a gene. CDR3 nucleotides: TGTGCCAGCTCACCGGTGGGACTAGCCCGCCCAGATACGCAGTATTTT. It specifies CASSPVGLARPDTQYF.

The DNA for the CDR3 is TGTGCCAGCAGCGTGGGGACAGGGTACTACGAGCAGTACTTC. This codes for CASSVGTGYYEQYF. This chain uses TRBV9 with TRBJ2-7; 9 positions agree with TRBD1. J lost 3 bases, V lost 2 bases, and 3 bases had no gene match. This CDR3 region has 14 residues. Looked up from germline, CDR1 is SGDLS and CDR2 is YYNGEE.

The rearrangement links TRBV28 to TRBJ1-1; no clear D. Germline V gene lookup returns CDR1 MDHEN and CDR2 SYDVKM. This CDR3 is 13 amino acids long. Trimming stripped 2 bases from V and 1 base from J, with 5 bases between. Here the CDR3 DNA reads TGTGCCAGCAGTTTAACGGGGAACACTGAAGCTTTCTTT. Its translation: CASSLTGNTEAFF.

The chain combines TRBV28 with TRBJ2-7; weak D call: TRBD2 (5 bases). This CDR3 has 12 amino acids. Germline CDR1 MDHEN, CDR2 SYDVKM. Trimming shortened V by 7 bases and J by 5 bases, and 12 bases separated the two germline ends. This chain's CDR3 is CASNDGKDEQYF. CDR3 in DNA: TGTGCCAGCAATGACGGGAAGGACGAGCAGTACTTC.

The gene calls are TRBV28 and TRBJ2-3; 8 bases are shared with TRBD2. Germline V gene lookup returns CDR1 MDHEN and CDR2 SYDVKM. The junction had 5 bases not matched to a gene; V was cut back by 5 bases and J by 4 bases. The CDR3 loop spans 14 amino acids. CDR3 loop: CASSLGLVSDTQYF. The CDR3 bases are TGTGCCAGCAGTCTGGGACTAGTCTCAGATACGCAGTATTTT.

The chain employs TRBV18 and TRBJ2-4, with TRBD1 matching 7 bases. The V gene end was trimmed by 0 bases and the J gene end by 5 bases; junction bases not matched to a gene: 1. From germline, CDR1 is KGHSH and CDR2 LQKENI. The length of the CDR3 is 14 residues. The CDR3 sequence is CASSPPQGENIQYF. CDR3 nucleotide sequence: TGTGCCAGCTCACCACCGCAGGGGGAAAACATTCAGTACTTC.

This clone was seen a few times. The CDR3 protein is CASSSSLQGAYEQYF. Here the CDR3 DNA reads TGCGCCAGCAGCTCTTCTCTACAGGGGGCCTACGAGCAGTACTTC. V is TRBV4-1 and J is TRBJ2-7, with 8 bases fitting TRBD1. J lost 2 bases, V lost 5 bases, and 8 bases had no gene match. Germline-derived CDR1 and CDR2 are MGHRA and YSYEKL. The CDR3 runs 15 residues.

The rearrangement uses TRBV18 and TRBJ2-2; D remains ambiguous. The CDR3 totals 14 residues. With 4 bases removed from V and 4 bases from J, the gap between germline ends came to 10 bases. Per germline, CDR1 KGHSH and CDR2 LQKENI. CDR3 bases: TGTGCCAGCTCACGATATGACTCCACCGGGGAGCTGTTTTTT. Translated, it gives CASSRYDSTGELFF.